These T cell receptor beta chains were read from a single sample in a study of T-cell reconstitution after alpha-beta-depleted transplantation in children. TCRdb reprocessed the PCR reads with MiXCR, giving one entry per CDR3 protein. The table shows about 370,000 distinct CDR3 sequences, with 20% occurring only once. The specimen was PBMCs from the stem cell graft donor, collected from the stem cell graft. The origin of the receptors is a human donor who donated a stem cell graft to a child with acute myeloid leukemia. Both conserved end residues are part of each CDR3. Fields, in order: V gene, clone size, J gene, D gene, CDR3 DNA, CDR3 protein. The D gene is left open where the match is weak. Part of the rows lack a size; the others show once, few, many or a class for expanded clones.

v_call: TRBV10-3; clone_size: .; j_call: TRBJ2-5; d_call: TRBD2; cdr3_nt: TGTGCCATCAGTCTTAATATAGGGAGGGCCCAGTACTTC; cdr3_aa: CAISLNIGRAQYF
v_call: TRBV10-2; clone_size: .; j_call: TRBJ2-3; d_call: TRBD2; cdr3_nt: TGCGCCAGCAGTGAAATAGCGGGGTACACAGATACGCAGTATTTT; cdr3_aa: CASSEIAGYTDTQYF
v_call: TRBV2; clone_size: few; j_call: TRBJ2-5; d_call: .; cdr3_nt: TGTGCCAGCAGTGTACTACAAGAGACCCAGTACTTC; cdr3_aa: CASSVLQETQYF
v_call: TRBV4-3; clone_size: .; j_call: TRBJ2-1; d_call: TRBD2; cdr3_nt: TGCGCCAGCAGCCCTGATTCAGGTTCGGGACTAGCGGGAGGGAATGAGCAGTTCTTC; cdr3_aa: CASSPDSGSGLAGGNEQFF
v_call: TRBV20-1; clone_size: many; j_call: TRBJ1-4; d_call: .; cdr3_nt: TGCAGTGCCCGACCCGAGAATGAAAAACTGTTTTTT; cdr3_aa: CSARPENEKLFF
v_call: TRBV20-1; clone_size: few; j_call: TRBJ2-7; d_call: TRBD2; cdr3_nt: TGCAGTGCTAGAGGTAGGAAAGCGGGAGCCCGGATCGAGCAGTACTTC; cdr3_aa: CSARGRKAGARIEQYF
v_call: TRBV20-1; clone_size: few; j_call: TRBJ1-1; d_call: .; cdr3_nt: TGCAGTGCTACGTCCCTCGGGCTGGGGCGGGACACTGAAGCTTTCTTT; cdr3_aa: CSATSLGLGRDTEAFF
v_call: TRBV7-6; clone_size: many; j_call: TRBJ2-7; d_call: .; cdr3_nt: TGTGCCATCGAACACAGGGTCATCGAGCAGTACTTC; cdr3_aa: CAIEHRVIEQYF
v_call: TRBV11-2; clone_size: .; j_call: TRBJ2-5; d_call: .; cdr3_nt: TGTGCCAGCAGCTTTATCTACTATGAAGAGACCCAGTACTTC; cdr3_aa: CASSFIYYEETQYF
v_call: TRBV28; clone_size: .; j_call: TRBJ2-5; d_call: TRBD1; cdr3_nt: TGTGCCGTCAGGGGGACAGGGGCTGAGACCCAGTACTTC; cdr3_aa: CAVRGTGAETQYF
v_call: TRBV11-2; clone_size: many; j_call: TRBJ2-7; d_call: .; cdr3_nt: TGTGCCAGCAGCTTAGTGTGGGGGGTGGGCTCCTACGAGCAGTACTTC; cdr3_aa: CASSLVWGVGSYEQYF
v_call: TRBV5-1; clone_size: .; j_call: TRBJ2-7; d_call: .; cdr3_nt: TGCGCCAGCACCACACGGCAGGGCCGAAACTACGAGCAGTACTTC; cdr3_aa: CASTTRQGRNYEQYF
v_call: TRBV7-6; clone_size: .; j_call: TRBJ2-1; d_call: TRBD2; cdr3_nt: TGTGCCAGCAGTCTTCTAGCGGAGGACAATGAGCAGTTCTTC; cdr3_aa: CASSLLAEDNEQFF
v_call: TRBV2; clone_size: .; j_call: TRBJ2-1; d_call: TRBD2; cdr3_nt: TGTGCCAGCCCAGGAGGACTAGCGGGTCCTGGGCAGTTCTTC; cdr3_aa: CASPGGLAGPGQFF
v_call: TRBV20-1; clone_size: few; j_call: TRBJ2-4; d_call: .; cdr3_nt: TGCAGTGCATCGACAGGATACGCCAAAAACATTCAGTACTTC; cdr3_aa: CSASTGYAKNIQYF
v_call: TRBV6-5; clone_size: .; j_call: TRBJ2-3; d_call: .; cdr3_nt: TGTGCCAGCAGTTTCCCGACCCGCACAGATACGCAGTATTTT; cdr3_aa: CASSFPTRTDTQYF
v_call: TRBV4-2; clone_size: .; j_call: TRBJ2-1; d_call: .; cdr3_nt: TGTGCCAGCAGCCAAGTTAGGCAGGGTATCTACAATGAGCAGTTCTTC; cdr3_aa: CASSQVRQGIYNEQFF
v_call: TRBV20-1; clone_size: .; j_call: TRBJ1-2; d_call: TRBD1; cdr3_nt: TGCAGTGCTAAAGGGGGAGGGGGCACTGGCTACACCTTC; cdr3_aa: CSAKGGGGTGYTF
v_call: TRBV2; clone_size: .; j_call: TRBJ1-1; d_call: TRBD1; cdr3_nt: TGTGCCAGCAGTGGACAGGGAATGAACACTGAAGCTTTCTTT; cdr3_aa: CASSGQGMNTEAFF
v_call: TRBV10-3; clone_size: .; j_call: TRBJ2-1; d_call: TRBD2; cdr3_nt: TGTGCCATCAAAGAGCGGGAATACAATGAGCAGTTCTTC; cdr3_aa: CAIKEREYNEQFF
v_call: TRBV15; clone_size: .; j_call: TRBJ2-4; d_call: .; cdr3_nt: TGTGCCACCAGCAGGGAATATGACAAAAACATTCAGTACTTC; cdr3_aa: CATSREYDKNIQYF
v_call: TRBV20-1; clone_size: .; j_call: TRBJ2-7; d_call: TRBD2; cdr3_nt: TGCAGTGCTACTAGCGGCTACGAGCAGTACTTC; cdr3_aa: CSATSGYEQYF
v_call: TRBV5-5; clone_size: .; j_call: TRBJ2-5; d_call: TRBD1; cdr3_nt: TGTGCCAGCAGCTCCGGGACAGGGAATCCCCTTCAAGAGACCCAGTACTTC; cdr3_aa: CASSSGTGNPLQETQYF
v_call: TRBV20-1; clone_size: .; j_call: TRBJ2-2; d_call: TRBD1; cdr3_nt: TGCAGTGCTACCCGGACAGGGGTGGCCACCGGGGAGCTGTTTTTT; cdr3_aa: CSATRTGVATGELFF
v_call: TRBV29-1; clone_size: many; j_call: TRBJ1-4; d_call: .; cdr3_nt: TGCAGCGTTAATAGTCAGGGAGGAGAAAAACTGTTTTTT; cdr3_aa: CSVNSQGGEKLFF
v_call: TRBV12-3/TRBV12-4; clone_size: .; j_call: TRBJ2-7; d_call: TRBD2; cdr3_nt: TGTGCCAGCAGTTCCGGGACTAGTATCCACGAGCAGTACTTC; cdr3_aa: CASSSGTSIHEQYF
v_call: TRBV6-1; clone_size: .; j_call: TRBJ1-1; d_call: .; cdr3_nt: TGTGCCAGCGAGACGGGAGTTAACACTGAAGCTTTCTTT; cdr3_aa: CASETGVNTEAFF
v_call: TRBV4-2; clone_size: .; j_call: TRBJ1-1; d_call: .; cdr3_nt: TGTGCCAGCAGCCAAGACTTAGGGGGCACTGAAGCTTTCTTT; cdr3_aa: CASSQDLGGTEAFF
v_call: TRBV4-2; clone_size: .; j_call: TRBJ2-7; d_call: .; cdr3_nt: TGTGCCAGCAGCCAAGCTAGCGTAGCCTACGAGCAGTACTTC; cdr3_aa: CASSQASVAYEQYF
v_call: TRBV7-2; clone_size: few; j_call: TRBJ2-7; d_call: TRBD2; cdr3_nt: TGTGCCAGCAGCTCGAGACTAGCGGGAGTATGGGAGCAGTACTTC; cdr3_aa: CASSSRLAGVWEQYF
v_call: TRBV20-1; clone_size: .; j_call: TRBJ2-1; d_call: .; cdr3_nt: TGCAGTGCTAAGGTCCTCGGGACCCTCACGAATGAGCAGTTCTTC; cdr3_aa: CSAKVLGTLTNEQFF
v_call: TRBV20-1; clone_size: few; j_call: TRBJ1-1; d_call: .; cdr3_nt: TGCAGTGCTAATATCTTGACGGTGAACACTGAAGCTTTCTTT; cdr3_aa: CSANILTVNTEAFF
v_call: TRBV7-9; clone_size: many; j_call: TRBJ2-5; d_call: TRBD1; cdr3_nt: TGTGCCAGCAGCGCCTGGGACAGTGGGAAAGAGACCCAGTACTTC; cdr3_aa: CASSAWDSGKETQYF
v_call: TRBV5-1; clone_size: .; j_call: TRBJ1-1; d_call: .; cdr3_nt: TGCGCCAGCAGCTTCATGGAGGGAAACACTGAAGCTTTCTTT; cdr3_aa: CASSFMEGNTEAFF
v_call: TRBV12-3/TRBV12-4; clone_size: many; j_call: TRBJ2-3; d_call: TRBD2; cdr3_nt: TGTGCCAGCACCCTAGCGGGAACAGATACGCAGTATTTT; cdr3_aa: CASTLAGTDTQYF
v_call: TRBV5-1; clone_size: .; j_call: TRBJ1-6; d_call: .; cdr3_nt: TGCGCCAGCAGCTTGGCCTCGGGGCGCGGTACGCCCCTCCACTTT; cdr3_aa: CASSLASGRGTPLHF
v_call: TRBV12-3/TRBV12-4; clone_size: .; j_call: TRBJ1-2; d_call: .; cdr3_nt: TGTGCCAGCAGTTTAAATTTTATACAGGGAACCTACACCTTC; cdr3_aa: CASSLNFIQGTYTF
v_call: TRBV11-2; clone_size: many; j_call: TRBJ2-1; d_call: TRBD2; cdr3_nt: TGTGCCAGCAGCTTAGGGGTTGGCGGGAGCTCCTACAATGAGCAGTTCTTC; cdr3_aa: CASSLGVGGSSYNEQFF
v_call: TRBV29-1; clone_size: many; j_call: TRBJ2-3; d_call: TRBD2; cdr3_nt: TGCAGCGTTGAAGATCTAACCCAGCGGGACACAGATACGCAGTATTTT; cdr3_aa: CSVEDLTQRDTDTQYF